These 12 T cell receptor beta chains were sequenced from one sample in a study of Graves' ophthalmopathy and Graves' hyperthyroidism. Amplification of TCR beta CDR3 regions used RNA transcripts. Scientists carried out first-round RT-PCR using HTBI primers and then a second-round multiplex PCR. TCRdb redid the calling of the multiplex PCR reads with MiXCR, one entry per CDR3 protein. This table holds over a million distinct CDR3 sequences, 35% to 40% found once. Sequencing used peripheral blood or thyroid tissue (not recorded which). The source is an adult man with Graves' hyperthyroidism.

The gene calls are TRBV10-3 and TRBJ2-7; D assignment may be TRBD1 or TRBD2 (5 bases each). V lost 10 bases, J lost 6 bases, and 16 bases lay in between. The CDR3 sequence is 12 residues long. In germline, CDR1 is ENHRY, CDR2 SYGVKD. The CDR3 sequence: CASREPRGEQYF. CDR3 in DNA: TGTGCCAGCCGAGAGCCGAGGGGCGAGCAGTACTTC.

As for this clonotype: This sequence may be a read error, since a much larger clone differs from it by one base. The genes are TRBV5-1 and TRBJ2-7; D ambiguous. Germline V CDR1 and CDR2: SGHRS, YFSETQ. This CDR3 contains 15 residues. The CDR3 spells CARSLDQAVQYEQYF. The CDR3 nucleotides are TGCGCCAGAAGCTTGGATCAGGCCGTTCAATACGAGCAGTACTTC.

This clonotype was seen only a few times. The chain uses TRBV28 and TRBJ1-1; 7 bases align to TRBD1. The V segment lost 3 bases and the J segment 11 bases; nucleotides outside the gene matches: 3. The CDR3 contains 11 residues. Germline V lookup: CDR1 MDHEN, CDR2 SYDVKM. As DNA, the CDR3 is TGTGCCAGCAGTTTGCGGGACAGTGCTTTCTTT. This gives the protein CASSLRDSAFF. Full variable domain (outside the CDR3, taken from reference TRBV28 and TRBJ1-1): DVKVTQSSRYLVKRTGEKVFLECVQDMDHENMFWYRQDPGLGLRLIYFSYDVKMKEKGDIPEGYSVSREKKERFSLILESASTNQTSMYLCASSLRDSAFFGQGTRLTVV.

The chain carries TRBV20-1 and TRBJ2-5; no clear D gene. The better agreement between TRBJ2-7 and the DNA end casts doubt on the J call. This CDR3 contains 15 residues. Germline lookup yields CDR1 DFQATT and CDR2 SNEGSKA (reference sequence). CDR3 amino acids: CSARDYAEASYEQYF. The CDR3 DNA reads as TGCAGTGCTAGAGATTATGCGGAAGCATCCTACGAGCAGTACTTC.

The CDR3 sequence is CASSQDQEESTGELFF. In DNA, the CDR3 is TGTGCCAGCAGCCAAGACCAGGAAGAATCCACCGGGGAGCTGTTTTTT. The rearrangement joins TRBV9 to TRBJ2-2; no reliable D call. Germline lookup yields CDR1 SGDLS and CDR2 YYNGEE. Between the trimmed V and J ends, which lost 4 bases and 4 bases, there was a span of 17 bases. The length of the CDR3 is 16 residues.

The rearrangement joins TRBV5-1 to TRBJ1-3; D unresolved. Trimming took 0 bases from V and 2 from J, leaving 12 bases between them. This CDR3 region has 16 residues. Germline CDR1 reads SGHRS; CDR2 reads YFSETQ. The CDR3 nucleotides read TGCGCCAGCAGCTTGGCCACAGTGACGACTGGAAACACCATATATTTT. This sequence encodes CASSLATVTTGNTIYF.

With regard to this clonotype: Being one base from a much bigger clone, this may be a read error. V gene TRBV12-3 or TRBV12-4 combines with J gene TRBJ1-1, with a weak D call TRBD1 (6 bases). This CDR3 has 14 amino acids. V was shortened by 4 bases and J by 4 bases, with 13 bases between the two germline ends. CDR3 sequence reads: CASSSPKGVTEAFF. The CDR3 region has the DNA TGTGCCAGCAGTTCCCCTAAGGGGGTCACTGAAGCTTTCTTT.

This clonotype was seen ten or more times. The chain uses TRBV5-1 and TRBJ1-3; no clear D gene. Trimming cost V 4 bases and J 2 bases, with 13 bases left between them. The germline CDR1 and CDR2 sequences are SGHRS and YFSETQ. The CDR3 contains 15 residues. The CDR3 DNA reads as TGCGCCAGCAGCCTCAATCAAGCCACTGGAAACACCATATATTTT. Protein product: CASSLNQATGNTIYF.

Concerning this clonotype itself: Given a much more abundant clone one base away, this may be a read error. The chain recombines TRBV29-1 with TRBJ2-7; D may be TRBD1 (6 bases). V was cut by 2 bases and J by 0 bases, with 14 bases left in between. Germline V gives CDR1 SQVTM, CDR2 ANQGSEA. The CDR3 length is 15 residues. The CDR3 here is CSVETMAGASYEQYF. The CDR3 nucleotides read TGCAGCGTTGAAACCATGGCAGGGGCCTCCTACGAGCAGTACTTC.

V gene TRBV29-1 combines with J gene TRBJ2-5; 8 bases map to TRBD1. Per germline, CDR1 SQVTM and CDR2 ANQGSEA. The CDR3 is made up of 12 amino acids. CDR3 loop: CRAQGVQETQYF. In DNA, the CDR3 is TGCAGAGCACAGGGGGTCCAAGAGACCCAGTACTTC. Variable domain in full (rest from reference TRBV29-1 and TRBJ2-5): SAVISQKPSRDICQRGTSLTIQCQVDSQVTMMFWYRQQPGQSLTLIATANQGSEATYESGFVIDKFPISRPNLTFSTLTVSNMSPEDSSIYLCRAQGVQETQYFGPGTRLLVL.

This chain links TRBV7-9 with TRBJ2-7; 10 bases line up with TRBD1. With 11 bases clipped from V and 5 bases from J, the junction kept 12 bases outside the gene matches. Germline-derived CDR1 and CDR2 are SEHNR and FQNEAQ (reference sequence). The CDR3 is made up of 14 amino acids. CDR3 bases: TGTGCCTGGAAAGGGACAGGGGAAGCTAACGAGCAGTACTTC. This codes for CAWKGTGEANEQYF.

V is TRBV29-1 and J is TRBJ1-2, with 8 bases that match TRBD1. In germline, CDR1 is SQVTM, CDR2 ANQGSEA. The CDR3 is 15 residues long. Trimming at V came to 7 bases and at J to 5 bases, leaving 15 bases not matched to a gene. CDR3 in amino acids: CSAAEDRGQAYGYTF. The CDR3 coding sequence is TGCAGCGCGGCCGAAGATCGGGGACAGGCGTATGGCTACACCTTC.